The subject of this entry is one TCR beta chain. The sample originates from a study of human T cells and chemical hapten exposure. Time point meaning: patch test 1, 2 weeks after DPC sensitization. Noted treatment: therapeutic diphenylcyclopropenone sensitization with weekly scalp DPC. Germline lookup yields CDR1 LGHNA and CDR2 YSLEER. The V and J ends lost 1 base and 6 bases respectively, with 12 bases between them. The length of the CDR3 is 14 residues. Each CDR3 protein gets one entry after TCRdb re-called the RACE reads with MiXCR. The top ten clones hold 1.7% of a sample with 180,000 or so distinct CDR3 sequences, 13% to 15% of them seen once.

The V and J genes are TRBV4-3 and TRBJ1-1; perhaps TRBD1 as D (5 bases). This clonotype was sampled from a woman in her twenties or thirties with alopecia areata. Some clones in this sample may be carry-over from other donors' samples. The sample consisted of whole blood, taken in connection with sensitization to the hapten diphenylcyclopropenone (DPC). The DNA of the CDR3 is TGCGCCAGCAGCCAAGTCACAGGAAGCCCTGAAGCTTTCTTT. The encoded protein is CASSQVTGSPEAFF.